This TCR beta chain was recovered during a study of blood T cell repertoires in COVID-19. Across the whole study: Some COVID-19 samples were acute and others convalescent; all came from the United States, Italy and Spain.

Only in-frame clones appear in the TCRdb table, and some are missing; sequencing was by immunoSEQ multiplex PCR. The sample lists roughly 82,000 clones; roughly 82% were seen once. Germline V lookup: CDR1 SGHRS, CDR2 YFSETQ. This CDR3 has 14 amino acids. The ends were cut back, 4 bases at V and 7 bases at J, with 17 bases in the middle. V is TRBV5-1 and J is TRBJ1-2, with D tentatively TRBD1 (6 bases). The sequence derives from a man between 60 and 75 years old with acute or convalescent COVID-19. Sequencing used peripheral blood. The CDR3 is CASSPNGGAGGYTF. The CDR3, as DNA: TGCGCCAGCAGCCCAAATGGGGGCGCGGGTGGCTACACCTTC.